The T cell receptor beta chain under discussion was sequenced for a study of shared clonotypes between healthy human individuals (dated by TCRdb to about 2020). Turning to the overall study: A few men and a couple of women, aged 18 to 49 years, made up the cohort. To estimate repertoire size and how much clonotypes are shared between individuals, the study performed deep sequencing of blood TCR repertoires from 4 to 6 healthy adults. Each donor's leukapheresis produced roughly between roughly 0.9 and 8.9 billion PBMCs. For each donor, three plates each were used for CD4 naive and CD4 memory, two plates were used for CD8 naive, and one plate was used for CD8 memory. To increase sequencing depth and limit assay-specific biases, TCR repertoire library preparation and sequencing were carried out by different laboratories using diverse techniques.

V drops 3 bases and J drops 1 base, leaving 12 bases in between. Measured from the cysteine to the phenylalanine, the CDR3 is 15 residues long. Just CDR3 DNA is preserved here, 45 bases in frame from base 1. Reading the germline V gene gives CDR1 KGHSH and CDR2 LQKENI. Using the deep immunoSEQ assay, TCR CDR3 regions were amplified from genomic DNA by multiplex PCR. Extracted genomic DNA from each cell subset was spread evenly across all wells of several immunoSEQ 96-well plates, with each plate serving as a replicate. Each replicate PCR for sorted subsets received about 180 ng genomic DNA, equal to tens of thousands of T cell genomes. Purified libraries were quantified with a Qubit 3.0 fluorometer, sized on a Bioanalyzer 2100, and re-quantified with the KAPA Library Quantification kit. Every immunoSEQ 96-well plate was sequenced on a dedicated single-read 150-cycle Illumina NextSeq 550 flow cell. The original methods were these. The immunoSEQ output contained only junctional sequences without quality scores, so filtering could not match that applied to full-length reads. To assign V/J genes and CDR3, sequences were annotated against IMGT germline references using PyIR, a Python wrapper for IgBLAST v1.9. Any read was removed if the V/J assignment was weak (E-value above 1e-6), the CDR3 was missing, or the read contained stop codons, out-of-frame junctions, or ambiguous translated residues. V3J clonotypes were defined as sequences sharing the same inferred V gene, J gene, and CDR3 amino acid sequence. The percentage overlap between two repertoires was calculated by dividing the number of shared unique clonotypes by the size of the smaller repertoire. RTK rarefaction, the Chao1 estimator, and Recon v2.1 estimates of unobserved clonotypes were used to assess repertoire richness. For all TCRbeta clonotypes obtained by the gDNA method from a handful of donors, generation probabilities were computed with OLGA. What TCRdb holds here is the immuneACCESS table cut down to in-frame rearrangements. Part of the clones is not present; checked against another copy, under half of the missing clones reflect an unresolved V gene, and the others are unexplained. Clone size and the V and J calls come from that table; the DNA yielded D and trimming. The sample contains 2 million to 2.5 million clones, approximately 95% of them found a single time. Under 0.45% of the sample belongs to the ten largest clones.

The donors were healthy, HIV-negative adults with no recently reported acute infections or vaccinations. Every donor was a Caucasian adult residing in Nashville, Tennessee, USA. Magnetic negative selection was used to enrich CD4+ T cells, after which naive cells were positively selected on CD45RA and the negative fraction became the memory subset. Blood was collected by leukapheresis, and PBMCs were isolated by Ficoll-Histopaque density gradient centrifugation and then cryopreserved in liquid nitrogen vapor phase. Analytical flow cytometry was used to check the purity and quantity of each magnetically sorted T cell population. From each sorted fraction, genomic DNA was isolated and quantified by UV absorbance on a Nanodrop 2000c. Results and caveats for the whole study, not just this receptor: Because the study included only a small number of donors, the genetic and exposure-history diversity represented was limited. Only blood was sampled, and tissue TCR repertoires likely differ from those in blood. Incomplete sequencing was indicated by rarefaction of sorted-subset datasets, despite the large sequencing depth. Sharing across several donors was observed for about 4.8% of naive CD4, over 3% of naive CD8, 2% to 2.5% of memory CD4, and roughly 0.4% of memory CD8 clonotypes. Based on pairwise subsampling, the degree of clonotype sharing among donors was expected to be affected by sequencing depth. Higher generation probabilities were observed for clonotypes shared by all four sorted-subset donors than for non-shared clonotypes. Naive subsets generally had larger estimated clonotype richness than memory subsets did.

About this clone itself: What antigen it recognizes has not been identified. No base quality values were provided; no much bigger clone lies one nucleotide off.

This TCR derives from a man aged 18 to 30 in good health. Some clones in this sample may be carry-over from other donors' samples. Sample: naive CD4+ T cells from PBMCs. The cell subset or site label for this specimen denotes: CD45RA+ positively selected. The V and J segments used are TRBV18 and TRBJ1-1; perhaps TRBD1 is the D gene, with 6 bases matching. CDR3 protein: CASSPITGWNTEAFF. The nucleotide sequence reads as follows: TGTGCCAGCTCACCTATCACAGGGTGGAACACTGAAGCTTTCTTT.